One and the same sample provided the 20 T cell receptor beta chains below, sequenced in a study of blood T cell repertoires in COVID-19. TCRdb's table, derived via immunoSEQ multiplex PCR, lists solely in-frame clones and lacks some. This table holds 57,000 or so clones, about 70% found once. The sample comprised peripheral blood. The receptors derive from a man between 50 and 59 years old with active or convalescent COVID-19.

This rearrangement joins TRBV7-2 to TRBJ1-4, with D unresolved. Germline lookup yields CDR1 SGHTA and CDR2 FQGNSA. Between the trimmed V and J ends, which lost 3 bases and 0 bases, there was a span of 5 bases. The CDR3 runs to 14 residues. Here the CDR3 DNA reads TGTGCCAGCAGCTTGGGAGCAACTAATGAAAAACTGTTTTTT. This translates into CASSLGATNEKLFF.

J is TRBJ2-3 and V is TRBV11-2; 8 bases match TRBD1. Germline V gene data show CDR1 as SGHAT and CDR2 as FQNNGV. The CDR3 covers 16 residues. With V trimmed by 1 base and J by 2 bases, 5 bases remained unmatched. The CDR3 region is CASSLGQGTHTDTQYF. The CDR3 DNA is TGTGCCAGCAGCTTAGGACAGGGGACGCACACAGATACGCAGTATTTT. The whole variable domain, filled in from reference TRBV11-2 and TRBJ2-3, reads EAGVAQSPRYKIIEKRQSVAFWCNPISGHATLYWYQQILGQGPKLLIQFQNNGVVDDSQLPKDRFSAERLKGVDSTLKIQPAKLEDSAVYLCASSLGQGTHTDTQYFGPGTRLTVL.

The rearrangement links TRBV18 to TRBJ2-1; 11 bases agree with TRBD1. The germline V gene encodes CDR1 KGHSH and CDR2 LQKENI. Germline trimming cut 6 bases from V and 7 bases from J; bases unmatched to any gene: 8. The CDR3 has 15 amino acids. The CDR3 is CASSGGTGGWNEQFF. CDR3 in DNA: TGTGCCAGCTCCGGAGGGACAGGGGGTTGGAATGAGCAGTTCTTC.

This clone was found a few times. The chain is built from TRBV13 and TRBJ2-1, with a weak D call TRBD2 (5 bases). The germline V gene encodes CDR1 PRHDT and CDR2 FYEKMQ (reference sequence). The CDR3 totals 14 residues. The V end lost 8 bases, the J end lost 0 bases, and 11 bases lay between the germline ends. For the CDR3, the DNA is TGTGCCAGCGGTGCTACTAGCTCCTACAATGAGCAGTTCTTC. It codes for CASGATSSYNEQFF.

The V and J genes are TRBV9 and TRBJ2-5, with no clear D. Deletions cut 0 bases from V and 0 bases from J, with 9 bases between. This CDR3 has 15 residues. Germline CDR1 and CDR2: SGDLS and YYNGEE. The CDR3 spells CASSVAGLYQETQYF. Here the CDR3 DNA reads TGTGCCAGCAGCGTAGCTGGGCTGTACCAAGAGACCCAGTACTTC. Full variable domain (rest looked up from reference TRBV9 and TRBJ2-5): DSGVTQTPKHLITATGQRVTLRCSPRSGDLSVYWYQQSLDQGLQFLIQYYNGEERAKGNILERFSAQQFPDLHSELNLSSLELGDSALYFCASSVAGLYQETQYFGPGTRLLVL.

V gene TRBV2 combines with J gene TRBJ1-1; D might be TRBD1 (6 bases). In germline, CDR1 is SNHLY, CDR2 FYNNEI. V was shortened by 3 bases and J by 8 bases, with 19 bases between the two germline ends. The CDR3 loop spans 15 amino acids. The CDR3 nucleotides read TGTGCCAGCAGTGACTTCTTGGGGGGGCACAGGGAAGCTTTCTTT. It codes for CASSDFLGGHREAFF. Full variable domain (outside the CDR3, taken from reference TRBV2 and TRBJ1-1): EPEVTQTPSHQVTQMGQEVILRCVPISNHLYFYWYRQILGQKVEFLVSFYNNEISEKSEIFDDQFSVERPDGSNFTLKIRSTKLEDSAMYFCASSDFLGGHREAFFGQGTRLTVV.

The chain combines TRBV10-1 with TRBJ2-3, with TRBD2 as a possible D gene (5 bases). The CDR3 has 15 residues. Trimming took off 2 bases at V and 6 bases at J, with 15 bases between the two ends. Germline values: CDR1 WNHNN, CDR2 SYGVQD (reference sequence). CDR3 sequence: CASSETPTSLDTQYF. CDR3 nucleotide sequence: TGCGCCAGCAGTGAGACACCCACTAGTCTGGATACGCAGTATTTT.

The rearrangement joins TRBV6-5 to TRBJ2-5, with TRBD1 matching over 9 bases. This CDR3 comprises 16 residues. Germline V gives CDR1 MNHEY, CDR2 SVGAGI. V was pared by 0 bases and J by 4 bases, with 6 bases of the junction left unmatched. CDR3 region: CASSYSWDRVGETQYF. The DNA for the CDR3 is TGTGCCAGCAGTTACTCCTGGGACAGGGTTGGAGAGACCCAGTACTTC.

The chain uses TRBV30 and TRBJ1-2, with D possibly matching TRBD1 (5 bases). Germline loops: CDR1 GTSNPN, CDR2 SVGIG (reference sequence). Between the trimmed V and J ends, which lost 3 bases and 7 bases, there was a span of 12 bases. The CDR3 has 12 residues. The CDR3 reads CAWSGGEFGYTF. CDR3 in DNA: TGTGCCTGGAGCGGGGGGGAATTTGGCTACACCTTC. Combining the CDR3 with reference TRBV30 and TRBJ1-2 gives the whole variable domain SQTIHQWPATLVQPVGSPLSLECTVEGTSNPNLYWYRQAAGRGLQLLFYSVGIGQISSEVPQNLSASRPQDRQFILSSKKLLLSDSGFYLCAWSGGEFGYTFGSGTRLTVV.

J is TRBJ2-3 and V is TRBV9; 10 bases map to TRBD2. Germline-derived CDR1 and CDR2 are SGDLS and YYNGEE. The CDR3 loop spans 19 amino acids. Germline trimming cut 0 bases from V and 3 bases from J; bases unmatched to any gene: 13. As DNA, the CDR3 is TGTGCCAGCAGCGTAGATAGCGGGGGGACACGGATATGGACAGATACGCAGTATTTT. Residues: CASSVDSGGTRIWTDTQYF.

This clone has only one observation. The rearrangement uses TRBV5-1 and TRBJ1-6; the D gene is possibly TRBD1 (6 bases). The CDR3 contains 10 residues. Trimming left V 0 bases short and J 19 bases short, with 8 bases between. Germline-derived CDR1 and CDR2 are SGHRS and YFSETQ. The DNA for the CDR3 is TGCGCCAGCAGCTTGGCCGGGACACACTTT. Its protein product is CASSLAGTHF.

The chain employs TRBV5-1 and TRBJ2-3; a possible D gene is TRBD1 (7 bases). CDR3 size: 16 residues. Germline V lookup: CDR1 SGHRS, CDR2 YFSETQ. V was trimmed by 0 bases and J by 3 bases, leaving 14 bases between them. CDR3 sequence (DNA): TGCGCCAGCAGCTTGGGGCAGGGGGGAGGTACAGATACGCAGTATTTT. It yields the protein CASSLGQGGGTDTQYF.

The rearrangement links TRBV5-5 to TRBJ1-1, with TRBD1 identical over 7 bases. The J segment lost 0 bases and the V segment lost 2 bases, leaving 4 bases of the junction unmatched. The germline CDR1 and CDR2 sequences are SGHKS and YYEKEE (reference sequence). The CDR3 runs 15 residues. CDR3 residues: CASSLEGGMNTEAFF. CDR3 coding DNA: TGTGCCAGCAGCTTAGAAGGGGGCATGAACACTGAAGCTTTCTTT.

This clone has more than one count but fewer than ten. The J gene is TRBJ2-1, the V gene TRBV5-5; D not certain. Trimming removed 4 bases at V and 5 bases at J, with 16 bases between. Germline-derived CDR1 and CDR2 are SGHKS and YYEKEE (reference sequence). This CDR3 is 15 amino acids long. The CDR3 here is CASSPGWARDNEQFF. In DNA form, the CDR3 reads TGTGCCAGCAGCCCCGGTTGGGCACGTGACAATGAGCAGTTCTTC.

This sequence joins TRBV5-8 and TRBJ1-1, with TRBD1 matching 7 bases. The germline gives CDR1 SGHTS, CDR2 YDEGEE. This CDR3 spans 15 amino acids. With V trimmed by 4 bases and J by 2 bases, 8 bases remained unmatched. CDR3 bases: TGTGCCAGCAGCCCGCGCAGGGGGAGAAACACTGAAGCTTTCTTT. Translating it yields CASSPRRGRNTEAFF.

This clone has a handful of counts. The V gene is TRBV10-3, the J gene TRBJ2-6, with D uncertain. V was trimmed by 9 bases and J by 4 bases, leaving 10 bases between them. Looked up from germline, CDR1 is ENHRY and CDR2 is SYGVKD. The CDR3 covers 13 residues. In DNA, the CDR3 is TGTGCCATACACTCAGCGGGGGCCAACGTCCTGACTTTC. Translated, it gives CAIHSAGANVLTF.

The chain uses TRBV6-5 and TRBJ1-4; D remains unclear. The V and J ends lost 8 bases and 6 bases respectively, with 16 bases between them. There are 14 residues in the CDR3. The germline gives CDR1 MNHEY, CDR2 SVGAGI. CDR3 loop: CASRSPGRDEKLFF. Here the CDR3 DNA reads TGTGCCAGCCGATCGCCCGGGAGGGATGAAAAACTGTTTTTT.

J is TRBJ1-1 and V is TRBV19; maybe TRBD1 (5 bases). Germline V gene lookup returns CDR1 LNHDA and CDR2 SQIVND (reference sequence). There are 13 residues in the CDR3. V was shortened by 10 bases and J by 0 bases, with 12 bases between the two germline ends. CDR3: CATRQRMNTEAFF. The CDR3 coding sequence is TGTGCCACCCGACAGAGAATGAACACTGAAGCTTTCTTT.

The rearrangement uses TRBV9 and TRBJ2-1; 7 positions match TRBD1. The germline V gene has CDR1 SGDLS and CDR2 YYNGEE. The CDR3 runs 16 residues. Trimming cost V 0 bases and J 1 base; bases outside gene matches: 4. In nucleotides, the CDR3 is TGTGCCAGCAGCGTAGGCTGGGACAGATCCTACAATGAGCAGTTCTTC. Protein product: CASSVGWDRSYNEQFF.

This sequence joins TRBV5-1 and TRBJ1-2, with 8 bases fitting TRBD1. This CDR3 contains 12 residues. The germline gives CDR1 SGHRS, CDR2 YFSETQ. J was trimmed by 4 bases and V by 5 bases; bases with no gene match: 1. The CDR3 DNA is TGCGCCAGCAGAGGGACAGGCTATGGCTACACCTTC. Amino acids: CASRGTGYGYTF.